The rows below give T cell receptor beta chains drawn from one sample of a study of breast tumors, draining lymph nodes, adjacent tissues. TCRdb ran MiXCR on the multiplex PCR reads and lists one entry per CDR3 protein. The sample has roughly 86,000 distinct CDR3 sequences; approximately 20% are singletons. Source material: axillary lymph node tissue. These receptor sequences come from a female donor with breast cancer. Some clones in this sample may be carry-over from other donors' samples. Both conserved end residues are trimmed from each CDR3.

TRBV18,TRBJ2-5,ASSRTSGRFQETQY
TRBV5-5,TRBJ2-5,ASSLVEGGTQY
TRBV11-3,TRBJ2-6,ASSFGDRAGANVLT
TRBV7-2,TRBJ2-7,ASSLDGGQGRSIHEQY
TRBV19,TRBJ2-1,ASSIGHIEYNEQF
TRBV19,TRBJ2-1,ASSITAGGGEQF
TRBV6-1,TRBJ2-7,ASSAWGLAGSYEQY
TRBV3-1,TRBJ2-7,ASSRGTVTYEQY
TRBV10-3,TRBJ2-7,AISRGRDDERY
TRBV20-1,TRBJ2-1,SANPFRGSSYNEQF
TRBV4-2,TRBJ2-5,ASSQGAVQETQY
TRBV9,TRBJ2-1,ASSRSLLAGGPSERF
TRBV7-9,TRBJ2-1,ASSLGGTRRRGRYEQF
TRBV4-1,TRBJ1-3,ASNQRQGSGNTIY
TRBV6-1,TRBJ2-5,ASREIGETQY
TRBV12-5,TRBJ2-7,ASGQQGLIYEQY
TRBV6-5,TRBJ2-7,ASSYGGGGSYEQY
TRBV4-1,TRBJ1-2,ASSQDMVTGGHGYT
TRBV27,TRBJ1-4,ASRSQGANEKLF
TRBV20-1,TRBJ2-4,SAMGIGLAKNIQY
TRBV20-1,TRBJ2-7,SARDPGLPSYEQY
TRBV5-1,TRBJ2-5,ASSWTGGQTQY
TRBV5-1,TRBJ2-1,ASSLEGRGDNEQF
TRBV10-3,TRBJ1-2,AINELLGGGYT
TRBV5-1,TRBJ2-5,ASNKSPGANQETQY
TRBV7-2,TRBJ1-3,ASSLGGGSGNTIY
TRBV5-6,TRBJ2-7,ASRIAGGYYEQY
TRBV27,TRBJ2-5,AGSSGTQARETQY
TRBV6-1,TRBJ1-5,ASSETVGQPQH
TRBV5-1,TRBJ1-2,ASSRDNYGYT
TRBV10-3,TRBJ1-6,AISDKTGGLDSPLH
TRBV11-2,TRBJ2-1,ASSLYAGGLDEQF
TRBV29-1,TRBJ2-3,SVEGSVSDTQY
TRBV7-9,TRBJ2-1,ASSLARLTGGEQF
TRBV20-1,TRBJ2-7,SARWLAGAYEQY
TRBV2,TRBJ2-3,ASSRHTSVSTDTQY
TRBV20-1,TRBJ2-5,SANGLAGVETQY